Reported below is one T cell receptor (beta chain). Its antigen is not known. The data were taken from a study of vaccination effects on CD4 cells after COVID-19. The V gene end was trimmed by 4 bases and the J gene end by 5 bases; junction bases not matched to a gene: 13. From germline, CDR1 is KGHDR and CDR2 SFDVKD. There are 18 residues in the CDR3. The method was immunoSEQ multiplex PCR; TCRdb's version includes in-frame clones alone and lacks a portion of them. The data contain under 55,000 clones, around 74% of them singletons. ViraFEST expansion of antigen-specific CD4+ T cells with viral peptide pools preceded sequencing. Following 10 days of culture, CD4+ T cells were isolated. The infection with SARS-CoV-2 (confirmed by PCR) occurred in this person between March and December 2020.

The source of this sequence is a human donor who had a prior SARS-CoV-2 infection. The J gene is TRBJ2-3, the V gene TRBV24-1; 11 nucleotides line up with TRBD2. Specimen: CD4+ T cells from PBMCs cultured with a peptide pool, collected before COVID-19 vaccination. CDR3 in amino acids: CATSDPPGGLAGGDTQYF. CDR3 nucleotide sequence: TGTGCCACCAGTGACCCACCCGGCGGGCTAGCGGGAGGAGATACGCAGTATTTT.